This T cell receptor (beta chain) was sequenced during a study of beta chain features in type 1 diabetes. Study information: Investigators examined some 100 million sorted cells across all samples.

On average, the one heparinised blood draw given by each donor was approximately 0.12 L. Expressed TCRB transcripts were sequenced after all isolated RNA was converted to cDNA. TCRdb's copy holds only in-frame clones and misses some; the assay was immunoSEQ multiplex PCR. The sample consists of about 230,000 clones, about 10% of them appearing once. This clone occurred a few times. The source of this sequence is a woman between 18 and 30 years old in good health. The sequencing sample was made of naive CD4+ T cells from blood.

CDR3 coding DNA: TGTGCCAGCAGCTCACGCGGTGGCTCCTACAATGAGCAGTTCTTC. Encoded protein: CASSSRGGSYNEQFF. The V and J genes are TRBV7-9 and TRBJ2-1, with unresolved D. V was trimmed by 4 bases and J by 0 bases, leaving 10 bases between them. CDR3 length: 15 amino acids. CDR1 SEHNR and CDR2 FQNEAQ come from the germline V gene (reference sequence).